The 25 T cell receptor beta chains given below trace back to one sample, sequenced in a study of T cells in Graves' hyperthyroidism and ophthalmopathy. Authors of the study amplified TCR beta CDR3 regions from RNA transcripts. HTBI primers were used for first-round RT-PCR of the TCR CDR3. TCRdb used MiXCR to reprocess the multiplex PCR reads, holding one entry per CDR3 protein. This sample has 450,000 to 650,000 distinct CDR3 sequences, with more than 13% found just once. Sequencing was done on a sample of blood. The receptors were gathered from a woman aged 18-29 years with Graves' ophthalmopathy.

This clonotype was counted ten times or more. The chain has TRBV29-1 and TRBJ1-1, with 8 bases aligning to TRBD1. CDR1 is SQVTM, CDR2 ANQGSEA, per germline. V lost 6 bases and J lost 1; bases outside the gene matches: 7. The CDR3 consists of 14 residues. CDR3 nucleotide sequence: TGCAGCGTCCGGACAGGGTCGGGGAACACTGAAGCTTTCTTT. The encoded protein is CSVRTGSGNTEAFF.

The chain uses TRBV28 and TRBJ1-5; 9 nucleotides match TRBD1. The V and J ends lost 4 bases and 2 bases, in that order; junction bases with no gene match: 15. The CDR3 spans 19 residues. The germline V gene has CDR1 MDHEN and CDR2 SYDVKM. The CDR3 sequence: CASSSGAGTGLLGNQPQHF. As DNA, the CDR3 is TGTGCCAGCAGTTCCGGCGCAGGGACAGGGCTCTTGGGCAATCAGCCCCAGCATTTT.

There are many counts of this clonotype. The rearrangement uses TRBV28 and TRBJ1-1; D uncertain. Germline V lookup: CDR1 MDHEN, CDR2 SYDVKM. CDR3 length: 14 amino acids. V was clipped by 7 bases and J by 4 bases, with 16 bases between them. This chain's CDR3 is CASTTFGRSTEAFF. In DNA form, the CDR3 reads TGTGCCAGCACCACCTTTGGCAGGTCCACTGAAGCTTTCTTT.

This clonotype was detected many times. CDR3 loop: CASGLGASGSGDTQYF. The CDR3 DNA is TGTGCTAGTGGTTTAGGGGCTAGCGGGAGCGGAGATACGCAGTATTTT. The J gene is TRBJ2-3, the V gene TRBV12-5; 10 bases are shared with TRBD2. Looked up from germline, CDR1 is LGHNT and CDR2 is FRNRAP. CDR3 length equals 16 residues. Trimming cost V 3 bases and J 5 bases; bases outside gene matches: 8.

The chain employs TRBV24-1 and TRBJ2-6; D unresolved. The length of the CDR3 is 16 residues. V was shortened by 1 base and J by 1 base, with 7 bases between the two germline ends. Per the germline V gene, CDR1 is KGHDR and CDR2 is SFDVKD. The CDR3 protein is CATSDLRPSGANVLTF. The CDR3 DNA reads as TGTGCCACCAGTGATTTACGGCCGTCTGGGGCCAACGTCCTGACTTTC.

Note on this clonotype: Just one base apart from a much larger clone, this may be a read error. The chain links TRBV12-3 or TRBV12-4 to TRBJ2-3, with TRBD2 as a possible D gene (6 bases). The CDR3 has 13 amino acids. The CDR3 loop reads CAGSPGLQNTQYF. The CDR3 DNA reads TGTGCCGGCAGCCCCGGACTACAAAATACGCAGTATTTT.

This clonotype was counted ten times or more. The CDR3 nucleotides read TGTGCCAGCAGTTTGGTAGGGACGAACACCGGGGAGCTGTTTTTT. Protein sequence: CASSLVGTNTGELFF. J is TRBJ2-2 and V is TRBV28; D not resolved. This CDR3 contains 15 residues. Per the germline V gene, CDR1 is MDHEN and CDR2 is SYDVKM. Trimming took off 3 bases at V and 0 bases at J, with 8 bases between the two ends.

The V gene is TRBV20-1, the J gene TRBJ2-7; 9 bases line up with TRBD1. V lost 5 bases to trimming and J lost 2 bases; unmatched junction nucleotides: 13. Germline CDR1 is DFQATT and CDR2 is SNEGSKA (reference sequence). The CDR3 sequence is 16 residues long. The CDR3: CSAHPGQGGSPYEQYF. The CDR3 DNA follows: TGCAGTGCTCACCCGGGACAGGGTGGGTCCCCCTACGAGCAGTACTTC.

Ten or more counts support this clonotype. This chain links TRBV10-2 with TRBJ1-1; no reliable D call. There are 16 residues in the CDR3. Germline loops: CDR1 WSHSY, CDR2 SAAADI. V lost 2 bases, J lost 7 bases, and 20 bases lay in between. CDR3 coding DNA: TGCGCCAGCAGTGAGAAAATTATTCGGTTAGCTATTGAAGCTTTCTTT. Amino acid sequence: CASSEKIIRLAIEAFF.

The chain is built from TRBV13 and TRBJ2-5, with 7 bases aligning to TRBD2. This CDR3 has 15 residues. V shed 8 bases and J 2 bases; nucleotides not matched to a gene: 11. Germline CDR1 and CDR2: PRHDT and FYEKMQ (reference sequence). CDR3 coding DNA: TGTGCCAGCGGAGCGGGGTCGCCGTTACAAGAGACCCAGTACTTC. Residues: CASGAGSPLQETQYF.

This clonotype was recorded many times. This chain joins TRBV28 and TRBJ2-7; D call uncertain. V gave up 1 base and J gave up 7 bases, with 11 bases separating them. Germline assignment: CDR1 MDHEN and CDR2 SYDVKM. The CDR3 sequence is 13 residues long. The CDR3 loop is CASSLLSFWEQYF. Here the CDR3 DNA reads TGTGCCAGCAGTTTATTATCCTTCTGGGAGCAGTACTTC.

This clonotype has just a few counts. The chain joins TRBV5-5 to TRBJ1-6; D remains ambiguous. The ends were cut back, 4 bases at V and 0 bases at J, with 14 bases in the middle. Germline V gene lookup returns CDR1 SGHKS and CDR2 YYEKEE (reference sequence). The CDR3 has 17 amino acids. CDR3 protein: CASSPRTRSSYNSPLHF. CDR3 in DNA: TGTGCCAGCAGCCCACGCACCAGGAGCTCCTATAATTCACCCCTCCACTTT.

This chain connects TRBV14 to TRBJ1-1, with unresolved D. Trimming pared 4 bases from V and 8 bases from J, leaving 14 bases between. Germline values: CDR1 SGHDN, CDR2 FVKESK. The CDR3 sequence is 13 residues long. This chain's CDR3 is CASSRTGGVEAFF. The CDR3 DNA sequence: TGTGCCAGCAGCCGCACGGGCGGGGTAGAAGCTTTCTTT.

This clonotype was recorded at least ten times. CDR3 residues: CASTGVGKRAFF. The CDR3 DNA is TGTGCCAGTACAGGGGTGGGGAAACGAGCTTTCTTT. The rearrangement joins TRBV6-5 to TRBJ1-1, with 7 bases lining up with TRBD1. V shed 9 bases and J 10 bases; nucleotides not matched to a gene: 11. CDR1 and CDR2 from the germline V gene are MNHEY and SVGAGI. This CDR3 contains 12 residues.

This clonotype was counted many times. The J gene is TRBJ2-1, the V gene TRBV6-6, with 9 bases that match TRBD2. The CDR3 has 17 amino acids. CDR1 is MNHNY and CDR2 is SVGAGI in the germline V gene (reference sequence). Unmatched junction bases numbered 9, after V lost 0 bases and J lost 6 bases. The CDR3 region has the DNA TGTGCCAGCAGTTACTCGAGCGTCCCGGGACTAGCCAATGAGCAGTTCTTC. Its translation is CASSYSSVPGLANEQFF.

This clonotype was counted at least ten times. J is TRBJ1-5 and V is TRBV5-6; no definite D call. Germline V CDR1 and CDR2: SGHDT, YYEEEE. Trimming took off 0 bases at V and 5 bases at J, with 12 bases between the two ends. This CDR3 region has 15 residues. The CDR3 DNA is TGTGCCAGCAGCTTGGCCGCGTTAGGGTATCAGCCCCAGCATTTT. As protein: CASSLAALGYQPQHF.

The chain joins TRBV20-1 to TRBJ1-1; possible D gene TRBD1, 6 bases. Trimming cost V 2 bases and J 3 bases, with 13 bases left between them. This CDR3 is built from 14 residues. Germline CDR1 and CDR2: DFQATT and SNEGSKA (reference sequence). CDR3 in amino acids: CSARPMGGHTEAFF. CDR3 DNA: TGCAGTGCTAGACCAATGGGGGGCCACACTGAAGCTTTCTTT.

This clonotype has ten or more counts. This chain connects TRBV30 to TRBJ1-1; a possible D gene is TRBD1 (5 bases). CDR1 GTSNPN and CDR2 SVGIG come from the germline V gene (reference sequence). V dropped 3 bases and J dropped 1 base, with 6 bases sitting between them. The CDR3 consists of 12 residues. CDR3 in amino acids: CAWRGTNTEAFF. CDR3 DNA sequence: TGTGCCTGGAGGGGGACGAACACTGAAGCTTTCTTT.

This clonotype was recorded at least ten times. This sequence joins TRBV29-1 and TRBJ2-1, with 9 bases fitting TRBD2. V shed 1 base and J 7 bases; nucleotides not matched to a gene: 8. The CDR3 contains 15 residues. Per germline, CDR1 SQVTM and CDR2 ANQGSEA. CDR3 DNA: TGCAGCGTTGAAGGGTACCTAGCGGGAAGGAATGAGCAGTTCTTC. This encodes CSVEGYLAGRNEQFF.

This clonotype was seen repeatedly, ten times or more. The chain recombines TRBV12-3 or TRBV12-4 with TRBJ1-2; 8 bases agree with TRBD1. This CDR3 has 16 residues. The V and J ends lost 4 bases and 0 bases, in that order; junction bases with no gene match: 7. Written as DNA, the CDR3 is TGTGCCAGCAGTTCAAATAACAGGGGGACTAACTATGGCTACACCTTC. Translating gives CASSSNNRGTNYGYTF.

In this sample, this clonotype turned up a few times. The chain is built from TRBV19 and TRBJ2-7; 12 nucleotides agree with TRBD2. CDR3 size: 14 residues. The J segment lost 2 bases and the V segment lost 5 bases, leaving 1 base of the junction unmatched. Per germline, CDR1 LNHDA and CDR2 SQIVND (reference sequence). CDR3 in DNA: TGTGCCAGTAGTTGGACTAGCGGGGCCTACGAGCAGTACTTC. Protein product: CASSWTSGAYEQYF.

This clonotype was detected ten times or more. The rearrangement uses TRBV29-1 and TRBJ2-7, with 10 bases identical to TRBD2. Germline V gene lookup returns CDR1 SQVTM and CDR2 ANQGSEA. The CDR3 loop spans 13 amino acids. V lost 8 bases, J lost 0 bases, and 4 bases stayed unmatched. The CDR3 nucleotides read TGCAGCATCTCTAGCGGGAGCTCCTACGAGCAGTACTTC. Its translation is CSISSGSSYEQYF.

Ten or more counts support this clonotype. The J gene is TRBJ2-1, the V gene TRBV7-2, with 9 bases identical to TRBD2. The CDR3 extends over 15 amino acids. CDR1 is SGHTA and CDR2 is FQGNSA in the germline V gene. Losses at the gene ends were 2 bases for V and 9 bases for J; bases not matched to a gene: 8. CDR3: CASSLSGASGIEQFF. The CDR3 DNA is TGTGCCAGCAGCTTATCGGGCGCTAGCGGGATTGAGCAGTTCTTC.

This clonotype was detected many times. The chain's CDR3 is CASKLDGGRGTIYF. CDR3 bases: TGTGCCAGCAAACTGGACGGGGGACGGGGCACCATATATTTT. The rearrangement uses TRBV27 and TRBJ1-3; possible D gene TRBD1, 5 bases. Trimming removed 7 bases at V and 9 bases at J, with 19 bases between. The CDR3 covers 14 residues. Germline V gives CDR1 MNHEY, CDR2 SMNVEV (reference sequence).

This chain uses TRBV6-2 or TRBV6-3 with TRBJ1-5; D remains ambiguous. Germline V gene data show CDR1 as MNHEY and CDR2 as SVGEGT. The CDR3 spans 14 residues. Trimming removed 5 bases from V and 6 bases from J, with 14 bases in between. The CDR3 DNA sequence: TGTGCCAGCAGTCATTCCCTCGCGGGTCAGCCCCAGCATTTT. As protein: CASSHSLAGQPQHF.